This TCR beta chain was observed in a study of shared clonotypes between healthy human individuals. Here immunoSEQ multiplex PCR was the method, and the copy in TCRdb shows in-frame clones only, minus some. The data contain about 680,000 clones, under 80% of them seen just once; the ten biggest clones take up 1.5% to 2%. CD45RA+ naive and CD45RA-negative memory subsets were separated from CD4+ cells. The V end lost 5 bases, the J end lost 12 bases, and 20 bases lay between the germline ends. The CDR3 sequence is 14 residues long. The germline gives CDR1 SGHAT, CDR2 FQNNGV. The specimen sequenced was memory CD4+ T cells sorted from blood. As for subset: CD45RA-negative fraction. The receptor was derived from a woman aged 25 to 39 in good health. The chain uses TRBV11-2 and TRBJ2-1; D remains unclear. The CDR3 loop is CASSILKSDSAQFF. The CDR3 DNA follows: TGTGCCAGCAGCATCCTAAAATCCGACTCCGCGCAGTTCTTC.